The 29 T cell receptor beta chains presented below share a single source sample, sequenced in a study of synovial regulatory T cells in juvenile arthritis (dated by TCRdb to the mid-2010s). What the authors observed across the whole study: Lower TCR diversity was observed in blood iaTreg cells than in other blood Treg cells, consistent with antigen-driven expansion.

Receptors were amplified or captured by the immunoSEQ multiplex PCR assay. Sourced from immuneACCESS, this table was stored by TCRdb with only in-frame sequences that have V and J called. A share of the clones is absent; for the studies checked, an unresolved V gene accounts for under half, and the remainder has no known explanation. The sample table holds around 9,000 clones. The ten largest clones add up to 1.7% of the sample. The antigens these receptors bind are not known. Sequenced input: Treg cells from blood. The cell subset or site label of this sample denotes: HLA-DR+ inflammation-associated blood Treg cells. The receptors shown here come from a donor aged 2-35 years with juvenile idiopathic arthritis.

Measured by frequency, this clone is medium-sized. The chain links TRBV9 to TRBJ1-4; no DNA is available, so the TRBD1 call from TCRdb remains unchecked. This CDR3 has 15 residues. No coding sequence is recorded. Germline V lookup: CDR1 SGDLS, CDR2 YYNGEE. CDR3 loop: CASSLTGQQGEKLFF.

The chain couples TRBV4-1 to TRBJ1-1; TCRdb's D call of TRBD1 is untestable without DNA. The CDR3 sequence is 15 residues long. Only the protein sequence is given. Germline assignment: CDR1 MGHRA and CDR2 YSYEKL. The CDR3 protein is CASSQNDRRDTEAFF.

The CDR3 is CASSSGPGFSGNTIYF. The chain is built from TRBV9 and TRBJ1-3. The CDR3 length is 16 residues. Nucleotide data are not available. Per germline, CDR1 SGDLS and CDR2 YYNGEE.

The V call is TRBV5-1, the J call TRBJ2-1. Germline CDR1 SGHRS, CDR2 YFSETQ. The CDR3 covers 14 residues. The record lacks a DNA sequence. The CDR3 spells CASRPWVGRNEQFF. The complete variable domain, with remaining parts taken from reference TRBV5-1 and TRBJ2-1, reads KAGVTQTPRYLIKTRGQQVTLSCSPISGHRSVSWYQQTPGQGLQFLFEYFSETQRNKGNFPGRFSGRQFSNSRSEMNVSTLELGDSALYLCASRPWVGRNEQFFGPGTRLTVL.

This clone is called medium-sized based on its frequency. The chain couples TRBV7-9 to TRBJ1-6; the D call from TCRdb, TRBD1, cannot be confirmed without DNA. Germline V gene data show CDR1 as SEHNR and CDR2 as FQNEAQ (reference sequence). The CDR3 runs 16 residues. DNA for this receptor is not on file. The CDR3: CASSPAGGHYNSPLHF.

The chain combines TRBV19 with TRBJ1-1. The CDR3 has 13 residues. A DNA sequence was not provided. CDR1 LNHDA and CDR2 SQIVND come from the germline V gene (reference sequence). CDR3 in amino acids: CASSIDLGSSAFF.

The J gene is TRBJ2-7, the V gene TRBV7-8; TCRdb returns TRBD1, unconfirmable since there is no DNA. The germline gives CDR1 SGHVS, CDR2 FQNEAQ. There are 14 residues in the CDR3. No DNA accompanies this entry. The CDR3 loop is CASSPRTGGYEQYF.

This chain joins TRBV7-4 and TRBJ1-1. This CDR3 comprises 14 residues. There is no recorded DNA. The germline V gene encodes CDR1 SGHVT and CDR2 SQSDAQ. CDR3 sequence: CASSPIMGFAEAFF.

The chain is built from TRBV5-1 and TRBJ1-2. There are 13 residues in the CDR3. No DNA sequence was recorded. Germline assignment: CDR1 SGHRS and CDR2 YFSETQ. CDR3 residues: CASSFRTGYGYTF. Variable domain in full (rest from reference TRBV5-1 and TRBJ1-2): KAGVTQTPRYLIKTRGQQVTLSCSPISGHRSVSWYQQTPGQGLQFLFEYFSETQRNKGNFPGRFSGRQFSNSRSEMNVSTLELGDSALYLCASSFRTGYGYTFGSGTRLTVV.

V is TRBV4-1 and J is TRBJ1-4; lacking DNA, the TRBD1 call made by TCRdb goes unchecked. There are 16 residues in the CDR3. A DNA sequence was not provided. Germline CDR1 MGHRA, CDR2 YSYEKL. CDR3: CASSQSDRGLGEKLFF.

The chain has TRBV15 and TRBJ2-6; the TCRdb D gene call, TRBD2, has no DNA to confirm it. Germline CDR1 reads LNHNV; CDR2 reads YYDKDF (reference sequence). The CDR3 is made up of 17 amino acids. No DNA appears here. Here the CDR3 reads CATTSGTKYSGANVLTF.

This chain links TRBV12-2 with TRBJ2-3. TRBV12-2 is shown as a pseudogene. This CDR3 contains 15 residues. The DNA is not on file. The CDR3 loop is CASRVDGSSTDTQYF.

J is TRBJ1-1 and V is TRBV5-6; checking the TCRdb D call of TRBD1 is not possible without DNA. CDR1 is SGHDT and CDR2 is YYEEEE in the germline V gene. There are 14 residues in the CDR3. The DNA is not on file. CDR3 sequence: CASSSWTAYTEAFF. Complete variable domain (other parts from reference TRBV5-6 and TRBJ1-1): DAGVTQSPTHLIKTRGQQVTLRCSPKSGHDTVSWYQQALGQGPQFIFQYYEEEERQRGNFPDRFSGHQFPNYSSELNVNALLLGDSALYLCASSSWTAYTEAFFGQGTRLTVV.

J is TRBJ2-2 and V is TRBV6-4; checking the TCRdb D call of TRBD2 is not possible without DNA. Germline V gives CDR1 MRHNA, CDR2 SNTAGT. This CDR3 has 14 residues. Only the protein is on record. CDR3 residues: CASNTGRDTGELFF.

This clone is called medium-sized based on its frequency. This chain links TRBV19 with TRBJ2-7; TCRdb designates TRBD2, a call that cannot be tested without DNA. The germline V gene has CDR1 LNHDA and CDR2 SQIVND (reference sequence). There are 14 residues in the CDR3. There is no recorded DNA. The CDR3 is CASSGAGAFAEQYF. The complete variable domain, with remaining parts taken from reference TRBV19 and TRBJ2-7, reads DGGITQSPKYLFRKEGQNVTLSCEQNLNHDAMYWYRQDPGQGLRLIYYSQIVNDFQKGDIAEGYSVSREKKESFPLTVTSAQKNPTAFYLCASSGAGAFAEQYFGPGTRLTVT.

The chain employs TRBV5-6 and TRBJ1-2; the D call from TCRdb, TRBD1, cannot be confirmed without DNA. The CDR3 is 16 amino acids. This entry has no DNA. The germline CDR1 and CDR2 sequences are SGHDT and YYEEEE. The CDR3 loop reads CASSLYEGDRVLGYTF.

J is TRBJ2-7 and V is TRBV7-9; lacking DNA, the TRBD2 call made by TCRdb goes unchecked. Germline CDR1 and CDR2: SEHNR and FQNEAQ (reference sequence). This CDR3 comprises 15 residues. DNA for this receptor is not on file. CDR3 in amino acids: CASSSRLAGANEQYF.

The V call is TRBV5-1, the J call TRBJ2-1; TCRdb's D call, TRBD2, is unchecked because there is no DNA. Germline values: CDR1 SGHRS, CDR2 YFSETQ. This CDR3 spans 14 amino acids. No nucleotide data were recorded. CDR3 protein: CASSQSGGYNEQFF.

The genes are TRBV19 and TRBJ2-7. This CDR3 region has 12 residues. Only the protein is on record. Germline lookup yields CDR1 LNHDA and CDR2 SQIVND (reference sequence). The CDR3 reads CASSIAGYEQYF.

The gene calls are TRBV19 and TRBJ1-5. The germline V gene encodes CDR1 LNHDA and CDR2 SQIVND (reference sequence). The CDR3 has 13 residues. The protein alone is recorded here. CDR3 loop: CASRGRFNQPQHF.

This rearrangement joins TRBV7-2 to TRBJ2-1; the D call from TCRdb, TRBD2, cannot be confirmed without DNA. Germline V lookup: CDR1 SGHTA, CDR2 FQGNSA. CDR3 length: 15 residues. DNA for this receptor is not on file. CDR3 loop: CASSRTSASYNEQLF.

This CDR3 is CAISFTGLRDYEQYF. This rearrangement joins TRBV10-3 to TRBJ2-7; absent DNA, TCRdb's TRBD1 call cannot be checked. Germline CDR1 ENHRY, CDR2 SYGVKD. The CDR3 sequence is 15 residues long. DNA for this receptor is not on file.

This rearrangement joins TRBV10-1 to TRBJ1-5. The CDR3 runs to 12 residues. No DNA sequence was recorded. CDR1 is WNHNN and CDR2 is SYGVQD in the germline V gene (reference sequence). The CDR3 is CASSEGNQPQHF.

The chain links TRBV7-2 to TRBJ1-2; checking the TCRdb D call of TRBD1 is not possible without DNA. Germline V gene data show CDR1 as SGHTA and CDR2 as FQGNSA. The CDR3 runs 15 residues. No DNA is recorded. The CDR3 sequence: CASSLETVRVYGYTF.

Measured by frequency, this clone is medium-sized. This chain joins TRBV6-5 and TRBJ2-7. The CDR3 covers 15 residues. This entry has no DNA. Germline V gene sequence: CDR1 MNHEY, CDR2 SVGAGI. CDR3 amino acids: CASSPGRPDSYEQYF.

The CDR3 sequence: CASSQGVENEPLHF. The rearrangement uses TRBV4-2 and TRBJ1-6. The germline V gene encodes CDR1 LGHNA and CDR2 YNFKEQ. CDR3 length: 14 residues. There is no recorded DNA.

The chain employs TRBV2 and TRBJ1-4. From germline, CDR1 is SNHLY and CDR2 FYNNEI. The CDR3 has 14 amino acids. The protein alone is recorded here. This chain's CDR3 is CASSELGGNEKLFF.

The gene calls are TRBV14 and TRBJ2-1; TCRdb gives TRBD2 as the D gene, but with no DNA this cannot be confirmed. This CDR3 is built from 16 residues. Only the protein is on record. CDR1 and CDR2 from the germline V gene are SGHDN and FVKESK. The CDR3 here is CASSQKLGRTYNEQFF.

Its frequency marks this clone as medium-sized. V and J are TRBV6-4 and TRBJ2-4; TCRdb's D call, TRBD2, is unchecked because there is no DNA. The CDR3 has 13 amino acids. No DNA was logged. Germline CDR1 is MRHNA and CDR2 is SNTAGT. The CDR3 spells CASSDGDSNIQYF.